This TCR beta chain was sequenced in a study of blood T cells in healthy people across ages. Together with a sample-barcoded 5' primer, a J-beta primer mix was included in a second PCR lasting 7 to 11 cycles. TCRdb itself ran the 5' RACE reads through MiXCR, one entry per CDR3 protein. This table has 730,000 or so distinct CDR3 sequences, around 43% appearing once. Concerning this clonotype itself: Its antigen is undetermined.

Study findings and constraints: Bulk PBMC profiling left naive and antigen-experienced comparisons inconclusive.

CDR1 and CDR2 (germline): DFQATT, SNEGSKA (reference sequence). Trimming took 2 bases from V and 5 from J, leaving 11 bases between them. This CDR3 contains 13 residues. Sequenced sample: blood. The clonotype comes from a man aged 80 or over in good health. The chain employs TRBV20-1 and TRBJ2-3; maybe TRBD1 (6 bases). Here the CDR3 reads CSARSQGVDTQYF. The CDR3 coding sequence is TGCAGTGCTAGATCACAGGGAGTAGATACGCAGTATTTT.